This TCR beta chain was profiled in a study of Graves' ophthalmopathy and Graves' hyperthyroidism. Notes on the study in general: Ophthalmopathy cases were distinguished from stable hyperthyroidism by a 13-signature model, reaching about 85% sensitivity and around 83% specificity. Most thyroid clonotypes with frequency above 0.001 were detected in blood too.

Many counts were recorded for this clonotype. Antigen specificity is unknown. The V gene lost 6 bases and the J gene lost 6 bases, with 18 bases spanning the gap. Germline V gene sequence: CDR1 SNHLY, CDR2 FYNNEI. This CDR3 spans 15 amino acids. RNA transcripts were the template, and TCR beta CDR3 regions were amplified from them. HTBI-primed first-round RT-PCR preceded second-round multiplex PCR. TCRdb recomputed calls from the multiplex PCR reads with MiXCR, one row per CDR3 protein. The sample includes 560,000 or so distinct CDR3 sequences, about two fifths of them seen just once. The source of this sequence is an adult man with Graves' hyperthyroidism. J is TRBJ1-5 and V is TRBV2; TRBD1 is a possible D gene (6 bases). The sample consisted of peripheral blood or thyroid tissue (not recorded which). The CDR3 DNA follows: TGTGCCAGCAGCCAAGGGGGGATCGGGAGTCAGCCCCAGCATTTT. This translates into CASSQGGIGSQPQHF.